This note documents a single T cell receptor (beta chain) sequence. The data originate from a study of blood T cell repertoires in COVID-19. Study in general: COVID-19 samples from acute and convalescent phases originated in the United States, Italy and Spain. Sample material is recorded as cDNA or gDNA derived from T cells, B-cell-depleted T cells, or PBMCs.

In the original analysis: Estimation of nucleated cell counts was performed using reference gene primer amplification. Produced via immunoSEQ multiplex PCR; TCRdb's table is partial and in-frame only. V, J and clone size were drawn from that table, and D and trimming were deduced from the DNA. The table lists more than 200,000 clones, around four fifths of them singletons, with about 4% in the top ten. The J segment lost 11 bases and the V segment lost 1 base, leaving 3 bases of the junction unmatched. This CDR3 comprises 12 residues. Germline V lookup: CDR1 LGHDT, CDR2 YNNKEL (reference sequence). The specimen was peripheral blood. The chain joins TRBV3-1 (or the pseudogene TRBV3-2) to TRBJ1-1; 8 bases map to TRBD1. This TCR came from a woman between 40 and 55 years old with active or convalescent COVID-19. CDR3 loop: CASSQAGGSAFF. The CDR3 region has the DNA TGTGCCAGCAGCCAAGCAGGGGGCTCGGCTTTCTTT.